This T cell receptor (beta chain) comes out of a study of blood T cell repertoires in COVID-19. Across the study: T cells, B-cell-depleted T cells, or PBMCs provided the cDNA or gDNA that served as material.

As originally analysed: Estimation of nucleated cell counts relied on the amplification of reference gene primers. Clones were sequenced by immunoSEQ multiplex PCR, and TCRdb holds only the in-frame ones, with some missing. V, J and clone size are taken as reported in that table, and D and trimming were inferred from the DNA itself. The table lists over 600,000 clones, 90% of them singletons, with about 0.26% in the top ten. This clone has only one observation. At one boundary the junction diverges from the germline segment, which might be a read error. This CDR3 spans 16 amino acids. CDR1 is SGHNT, CDR2 YYREEE, per germline (reference sequence).

V and J are TRBV5-4 and TRBJ1-1, with a tentative D call TRBD1 (5 bases). This TCR came from a woman younger than 30 with acute or convalescent COVID-19. Sequenced sample: peripheral blood. CDR3: CASSLGRRGMNTEAFF. CDR3 bases: TGTGCCAGCAGTTTGGGGCGGCGGGGGATGAACACTGAAGCTTTCTTT. Variable domain in full (rest from reference TRBV5-4 and TRBJ1-1): ETGVTQSPTHLIKTRGQQVTLRCSSQSGHNTVSWYQQALGQGPQFIFQYYREEENGRGNFPPRFSGLQFPNYSSELNVNALELDDSALYLCASSLGRRGMNTEAFFGQGTRLTVV.